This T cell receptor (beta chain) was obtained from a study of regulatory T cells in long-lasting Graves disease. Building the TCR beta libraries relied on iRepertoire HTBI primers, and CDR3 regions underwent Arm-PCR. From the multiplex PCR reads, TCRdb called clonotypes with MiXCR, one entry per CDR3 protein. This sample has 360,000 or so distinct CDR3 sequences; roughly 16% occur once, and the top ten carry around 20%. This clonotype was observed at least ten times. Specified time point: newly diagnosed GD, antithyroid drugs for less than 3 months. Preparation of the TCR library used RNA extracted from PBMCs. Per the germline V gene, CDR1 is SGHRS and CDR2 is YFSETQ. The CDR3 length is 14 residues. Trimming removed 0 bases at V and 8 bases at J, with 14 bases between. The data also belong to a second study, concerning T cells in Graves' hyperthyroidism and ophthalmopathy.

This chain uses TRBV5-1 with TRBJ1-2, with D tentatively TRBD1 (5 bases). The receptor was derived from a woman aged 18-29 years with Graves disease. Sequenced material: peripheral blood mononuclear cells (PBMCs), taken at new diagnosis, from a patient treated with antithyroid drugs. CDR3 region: CASSLGQGVEGYTF. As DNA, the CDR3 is TGCGCCAGCAGCTTGGGCCAGGGAGTTGAGGGCTACACCTTC.